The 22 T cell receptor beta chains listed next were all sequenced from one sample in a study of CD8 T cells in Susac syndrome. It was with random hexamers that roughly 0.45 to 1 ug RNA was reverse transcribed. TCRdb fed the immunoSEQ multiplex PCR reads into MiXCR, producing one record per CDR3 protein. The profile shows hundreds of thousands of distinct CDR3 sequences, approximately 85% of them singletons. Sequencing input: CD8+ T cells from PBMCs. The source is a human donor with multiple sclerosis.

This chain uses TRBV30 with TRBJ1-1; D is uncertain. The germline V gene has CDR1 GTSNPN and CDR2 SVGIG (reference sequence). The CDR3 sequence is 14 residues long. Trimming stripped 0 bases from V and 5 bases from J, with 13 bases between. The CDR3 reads CAWSVWTAGTEAFF. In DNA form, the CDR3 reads TGTGCCTGGAGTGTATGGACCGCAGGTACTGAAGCTTTCTTT. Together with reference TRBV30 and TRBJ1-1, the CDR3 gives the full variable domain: SQTIHQWPATLVQPVGSPLSLECTVEGTSNPNLYWYRQAAGRGLQLLFYSVGIGQISSEVPQNLSASRPQDRQFILSSKKLLLSDSGFYLCAWSVWTAGTEAFFGQGTRLTVV.

The CDR3 here is CASSSLQRPYNEQFF. The CDR3 bases are TGTGCCAGCAGCTCTCTTCAGCGGCCCTACAATGAGCAGTTCTTC. The chain combines TRBV7-9 with TRBJ2-1, with D perhaps TRBD2 (5 bases). The ends were cut back, 4 bases at V and 2 bases at J, with 12 bases in the middle. This CDR3 is built from 15 residues. Germline V gene lookup returns CDR1 SEHNR and CDR2 FQNEAQ (reference sequence).

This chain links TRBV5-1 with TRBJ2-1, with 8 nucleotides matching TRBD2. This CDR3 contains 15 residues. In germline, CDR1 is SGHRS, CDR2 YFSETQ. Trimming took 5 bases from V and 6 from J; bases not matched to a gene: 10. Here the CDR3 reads CASSSREGSLNEQFF. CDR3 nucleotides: TGCGCCAGCAGTTCTCGGGAGGGGTCCCTCAATGAGCAGTTCTTC.

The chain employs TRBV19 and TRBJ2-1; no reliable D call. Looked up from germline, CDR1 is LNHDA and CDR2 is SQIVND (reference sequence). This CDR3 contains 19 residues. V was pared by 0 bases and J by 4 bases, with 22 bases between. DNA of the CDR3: TGTGCCAGTAGTATAGACCCCGGTCTAGGCCGGGTAACTTACAATGAGCAGTTCTTC. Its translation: CASSIDPGLGRVTYNEQFF.

CDR3 region: CAISEYPFRGQSYEQYF. CDR3 in DNA: TGTGCCATCAGTGAGTACCCTTTTAGGGGACAAAGTTACGAGCAGTACTTC. The genes are TRBV10-3 and TRBJ2-7; perhaps TRBD1 as D (6 bases). V was pared by 1 base and J by 4 bases, with 20 bases between. Germline V gene sequence: CDR1 ENHRY, CDR2 SYGVKD. There are 17 residues in the CDR3.

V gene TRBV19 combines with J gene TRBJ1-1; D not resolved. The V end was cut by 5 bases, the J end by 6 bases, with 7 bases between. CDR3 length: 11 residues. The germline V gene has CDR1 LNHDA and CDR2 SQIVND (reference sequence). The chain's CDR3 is CASSSYAEAFF. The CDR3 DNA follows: TGTGCCAGTAGTTCTTACGCTGAAGCTTTCTTT. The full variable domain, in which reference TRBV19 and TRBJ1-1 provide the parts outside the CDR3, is DGGITQSPKYLFRKEGQNVTLSCEQNLNHDAMYWYRQDPGQGLRLIYYSQIVNDFQKGDIAEGYSVSREKKESFPLTVTSAQKNPTAFYLCASSSYAEAFFGQGTRLTVV.

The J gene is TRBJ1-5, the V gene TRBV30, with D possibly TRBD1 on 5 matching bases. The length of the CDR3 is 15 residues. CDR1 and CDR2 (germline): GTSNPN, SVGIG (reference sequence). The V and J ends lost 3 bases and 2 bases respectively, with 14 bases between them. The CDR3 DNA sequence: TGTGCCTGGAGCATGCGGGGCGGGGGCAATCAGCCCCAGCATTTT. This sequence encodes CAWSMRGGGNQPQHF.

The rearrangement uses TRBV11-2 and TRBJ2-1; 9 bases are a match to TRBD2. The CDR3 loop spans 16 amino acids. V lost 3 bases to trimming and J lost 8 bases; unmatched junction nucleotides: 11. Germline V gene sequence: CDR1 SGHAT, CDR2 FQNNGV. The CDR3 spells CASSFILAGPGDEQFF. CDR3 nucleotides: TGTGCCAGCAGCTTCATTCTAGCGGGGCCAGGGGATGAGCAGTTCTTC. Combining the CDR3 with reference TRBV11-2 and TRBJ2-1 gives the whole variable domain EAGVAQSPRYKIIEKRQSVAFWCNPISGHATLYWYQQILGQGPKLLIQFQNNGVVDDSQLPKDRFSAERLKGVDSTLKIQPAKLEDSAVYLCASSFILAGPGDEQFFGPGTRLTVL.

The CDR3 region is CASSLRTGGYNEQFF. CDR3 DNA sequence: TGTGCCAGCAGCTTGAGGACAGGGGGATACAATGAGCAGTTCTTC. This chain joins TRBV5-6 and TRBJ2-1; 10 bases fit TRBD1. CDR1 is SGHDT, CDR2 YYEEEE, per germline. The CDR3 sequence is 15 residues long. Trimming took 1 base from V and 4 from J; bases not matched to a gene: 2.

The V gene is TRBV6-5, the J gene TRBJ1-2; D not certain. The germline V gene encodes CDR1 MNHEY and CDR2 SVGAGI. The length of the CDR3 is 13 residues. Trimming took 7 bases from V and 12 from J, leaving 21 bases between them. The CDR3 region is CASTSGRPMANTF. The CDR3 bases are TGTGCCAGCACCTCCGGACGTCCGATGGCTAACACCTTC.

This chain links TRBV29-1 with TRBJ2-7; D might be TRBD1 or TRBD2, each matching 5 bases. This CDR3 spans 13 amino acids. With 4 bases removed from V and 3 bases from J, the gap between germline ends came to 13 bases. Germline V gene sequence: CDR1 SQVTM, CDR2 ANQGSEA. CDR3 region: CSVVGRGRYEQYF. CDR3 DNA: TGCAGCGTTGTGGGTCGGGGCCGCTACGAGCAGTACTTC.

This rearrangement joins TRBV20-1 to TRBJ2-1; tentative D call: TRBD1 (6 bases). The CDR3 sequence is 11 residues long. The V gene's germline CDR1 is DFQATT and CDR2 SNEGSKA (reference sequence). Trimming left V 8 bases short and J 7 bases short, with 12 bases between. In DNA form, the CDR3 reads TGCAGTTACCGGCAGGGGAATGAGCAGTTCTTC. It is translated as CSYRQGNEQFF.

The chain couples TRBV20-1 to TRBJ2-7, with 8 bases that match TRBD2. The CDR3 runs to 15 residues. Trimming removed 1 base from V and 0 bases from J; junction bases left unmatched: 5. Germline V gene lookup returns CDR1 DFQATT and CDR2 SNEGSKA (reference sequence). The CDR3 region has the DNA TGCAGTGCTAGAGCCCTACTAGCGGACTCCTACGAGCAGTACTTC. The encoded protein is CSARALLADSYEQYF.

The CDR3: CASSISPETHSYEQYF. The CDR3 bases are TGTGCCAGTAGTATATCCCCCGAGACCCACAGCTACGAGCAGTACTTC. The chain couples TRBV19 to TRBJ2-7; D unclear. The CDR3 runs 16 residues. The germline V gene encodes CDR1 LNHDA and CDR2 SQIVND (reference sequence). Trimming took off 2 bases at V and 3 bases at J, with 17 bases between the two ends.

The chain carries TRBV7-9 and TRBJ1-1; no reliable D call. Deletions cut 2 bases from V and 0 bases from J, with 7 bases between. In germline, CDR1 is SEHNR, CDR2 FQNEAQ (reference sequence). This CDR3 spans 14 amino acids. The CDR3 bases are TGTGCCAGCAGCTTACAGTACATGAACACTGAAGCTTTCTTT. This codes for CASSLQYMNTEAFF.

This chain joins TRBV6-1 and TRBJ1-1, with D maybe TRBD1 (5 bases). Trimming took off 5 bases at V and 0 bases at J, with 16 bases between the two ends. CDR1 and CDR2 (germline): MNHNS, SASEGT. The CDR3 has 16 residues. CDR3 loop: CASSLTLGTMNTEAFF. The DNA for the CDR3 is TGTGCCAGCAGTCTTACCCTCGGGACCATGAACACTGAAGCTTTCTTT.

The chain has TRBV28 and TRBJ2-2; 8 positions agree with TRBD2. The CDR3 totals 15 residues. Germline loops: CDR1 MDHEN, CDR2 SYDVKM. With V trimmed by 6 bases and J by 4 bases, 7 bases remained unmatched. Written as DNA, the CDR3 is TGTGCCAGCAGCGCAGCGGGAGAGAGCACCGGGGAGCTGTTTTTT. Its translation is CASSAAGESTGELFF. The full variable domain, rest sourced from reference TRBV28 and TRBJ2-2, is DVKVTQSSRYLVKRTGEKVFLECVQDMDHENMFWYRQDPGLGLRLIYFSYDVKMKEKGDIPEGYSVSREKKERFSLILESASTNQTSMYLCASSAAGESTGELFFGEGSRLTVL.

CDR3 coding DNA: TGCGCCAGCAGCCAAGACCGTGGCGCAGGTGCGGGCAATCAGCCCCAGCATTTT. Translated: CASSQDRGAGAGNQPQHF. The chain joins TRBV4-3 to TRBJ1-5, with D uncertain. The germline V gene encodes CDR1 LGHNA and CDR2 YSLEER. The CDR3 has 18 amino acids. V gave up 0 bases and J gave up 2 bases, with 17 bases separating them.

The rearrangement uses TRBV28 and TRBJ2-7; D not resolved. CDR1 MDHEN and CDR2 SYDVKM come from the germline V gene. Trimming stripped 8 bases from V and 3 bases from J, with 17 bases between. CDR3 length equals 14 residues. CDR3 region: CASLGGTLFYEQYF. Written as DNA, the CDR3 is TGTGCCAGCTTGGGTGGAACTCTGTTCTACGAGCAGTACTTC.

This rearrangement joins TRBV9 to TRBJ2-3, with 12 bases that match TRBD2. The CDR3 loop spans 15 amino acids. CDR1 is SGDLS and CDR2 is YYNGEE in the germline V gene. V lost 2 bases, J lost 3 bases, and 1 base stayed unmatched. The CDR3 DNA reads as TGTGCCAGCAGCGTGCTAGCGGGGGGGACAGATACGCAGTATTTT. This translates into CASSVLAGGTDTQYF.

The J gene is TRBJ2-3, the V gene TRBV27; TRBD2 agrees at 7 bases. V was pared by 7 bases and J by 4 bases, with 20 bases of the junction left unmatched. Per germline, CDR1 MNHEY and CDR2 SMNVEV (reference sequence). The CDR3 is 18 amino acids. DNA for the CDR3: TGTGCCAGCAAAGTAAAGGGTCCGGCGGGAGTTTGGTCAGATACGCAGTATTTT. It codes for CASKVKGPAGVWSDTQYF.

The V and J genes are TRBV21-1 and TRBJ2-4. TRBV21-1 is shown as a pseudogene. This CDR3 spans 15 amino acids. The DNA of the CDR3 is TGTGCCAGCAGCAAATCATCGTCAGCAAAAAACATTCAGTACTTC. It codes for CASSKSSSAKNIQYF.